Detailed here is one T cell receptor (beta chain). The antigen remains unidentified. TCR beta cDNA libraries had unique molecular identifiers. The authors obtained 500,000 or so cDNA molecules from approximately 0.95 to 9.8 million T cells. TCRdb fed the PCR reads into MiXCR, producing one record per CDR3 protein. The sample has 650,000 to 850,000 distinct CDR3 sequences, 46% seen once. CDR1 is SGHTA, CDR2 FQGNSA, per germline. The CDR3 runs 14 residues. J lost 5 bases, V lost 3 bases, and 5 bases had no gene match. This sample was taken from a study of post-analysis software for immune sequencing data. On the study more broadly: Multiple sclerosis in the patients followed relapsing-remitting, secondary progressive and progressive-relapsing courses.

Points from the study as a whole: Same-batch preparations were strongly co-clustered by F measure. Controls showed lower frequencies than patients for five or six TRBV segments, and TRBV5-6, TRBV5-1 and TRBV20-1 were among these. The normalized Chao1 diversity of multiple sclerosis patients was significantly lower than that of controls.

The V gene is TRBV7-2, the J gene TRBJ2-3, with 7 bases matching TRBD2. Source material: blood. This sequence was found in a girl aged 10 to 17 with multiple sclerosis. CDR3 residues: CASSFNPGGDTQYF. The CDR3 DNA is TGTGCCAGCAGCTTCAACCCGGGAGGAGATACGCAGTATTTT.